Listed below are T cell receptor beta chains from one sample, sequenced in a study of memory CD4+ T cells and cytomegalovirus serostatus. The method was immunoSEQ multiplex PCR; TCRdb's version includes in-frame clones alone and lacks a portion of them. This sample has tens of thousands of clones, with around three quarters found just once. Sequenced sample: memory CD4+ T cells from blood. The receptors were sampled from an adult in good health and CMV-seropositive. Each CDR3 is given with its conserved first and last residue. The order of the fields is J gene, D gene, V gene, clone size, CDR3 protein, CDR3 DNA. The D gene is left open where the match is weak. Clone size, where shown, is once, few, many, or a class for clones that have expanded.

TRBJ2-1 TRBD2 TRBV30 . CAGSRGGDEQFF TGTGCCGGATCTAGGGGAGGGGATGAGCAGTTCTTC
TRBJ1-2 TRBD1 TRBV5-1 . CASSPRQGAELYGYTF TGCGCCAGCAGCCCACGACAGGGGGCAGAACTTTATGGCTACACCTTC
TRBJ2-5 . TRBV18 . CASFSGVQETQYF TGTGCCAGCTTCTCAGGGGTACAAGAGACCCAGTACTTC
TRBJ2-3 . TRBV2 . CASSEGNRNTQYF TGTGCCAGCAGTGAAGGGAATCGGAATACGCAGTATTTT
TRBJ1-2 . TRBV7-9 . CASSLWGRVRSGYTF TGTGCCAGCAGCTTATGGGGCAGGGTCAGGAGTGGCTACACCTTC
TRBJ2-2 TRBD2 TRBV5-4 . CASSLPGLTTGELFF TGTGCCAGCAGCTTACCGGGACTAACTACCGGGGAGCTGTTTTTT
TRBJ2-7 TRBD2 TRBV4-3 . CASSQVVGLAGRGYEQYF TGCGCCAGCAGCCAAGTGGTGGGCTTAGCGGGAAGGGGGTACGAGCAGTACTTC
TRBJ2-2 TRBD2 TRBV19 few CASSPGTSGYPRTGELFF TGTGCCAGTAGTCCCGGGACTAGCGGGTACCCCCGGACCGGGGAGCTGTTTTTT
TRBJ2-1 . TRBV7-7 . CASSLRQDSYNEQFF TGTGCCAGCAGCTTAAGACAGGACTCCTACAATGAGCAGTTCTTC
TRBJ2-7 . TRBV7-2 . CASSLALQGYEQYF TGTGCCAGCAGCTTAGCCCTCCAAGGCTACGAGCAGTACTTC
TRBJ2-3 . TRBV29-1 . CSVEEVGDTQYF TGCAGCGTTGAAGAGGTTGGCGATACGCAGTATTTT
TRBJ2-5 . TRBV2 . CASSEQGRPNGDQYF TGTGCCAGCAGTGAACAAGGGCGCCCAAACGGTGACCAGTACTTC
TRBJ1-2 TRBD1 TRBV19 . CASAWDRGNAGYTF TGTGCCAGTGCCTGGGACAGGGGAAATGCGGGCTACACCTTC
TRBJ1-2 TRBD1 TRBV30 . CAWIMSGQGAYGYTF TGTGCCTGGATAATGTCGGGACAGGGGGCCTATGGCTACACCTTC